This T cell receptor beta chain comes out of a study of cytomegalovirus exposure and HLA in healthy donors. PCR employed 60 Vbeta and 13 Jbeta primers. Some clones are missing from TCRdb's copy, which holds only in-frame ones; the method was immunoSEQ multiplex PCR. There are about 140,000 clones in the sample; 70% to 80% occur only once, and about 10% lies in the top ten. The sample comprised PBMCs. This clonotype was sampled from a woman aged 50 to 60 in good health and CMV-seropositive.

In DNA form, the CDR3 reads TGTGCCTGGAGTGGGGAGGACCAAGAGACCCAGTACTTC. Protein product: CAWSGEDQETQYF. The rearrangement links TRBV30 to TRBJ2-5; the D gene is possibly TRBD2 (6 bases). The CDR3 consists of 13 residues. CDR1 and CDR2 (germline): GTSNPN, SVGIG (reference sequence). V was shortened by 1 base and J by 0 bases, with 6 bases between the two germline ends.